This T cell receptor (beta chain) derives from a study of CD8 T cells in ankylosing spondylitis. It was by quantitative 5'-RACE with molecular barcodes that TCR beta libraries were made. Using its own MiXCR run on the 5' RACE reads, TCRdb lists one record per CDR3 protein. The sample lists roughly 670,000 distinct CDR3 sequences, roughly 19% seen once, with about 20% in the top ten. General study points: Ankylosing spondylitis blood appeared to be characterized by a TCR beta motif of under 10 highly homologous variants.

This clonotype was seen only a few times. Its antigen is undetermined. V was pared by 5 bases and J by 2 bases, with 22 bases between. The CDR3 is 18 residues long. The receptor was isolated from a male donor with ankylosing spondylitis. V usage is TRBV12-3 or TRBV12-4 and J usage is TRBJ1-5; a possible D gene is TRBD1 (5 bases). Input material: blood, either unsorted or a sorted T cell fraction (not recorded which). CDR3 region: CASSPLWRGERGNQPQHF. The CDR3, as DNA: TGTGCCAGCAGTCCCCTGTGGAGGGGAGAAAGGGGCAATCAGCCCCAGCATTTT.